This TCR beta chain was identified in a study of CXCR3-negative and CXCR3-positive naive CD8 T cells. Germline CDR1 reads MGHRA; CDR2 reads YSYEKL. The CDR3 sequence is 14 residues long. Findings and limits, study-wide: High diversity, comparable across both naive subsets, contrasted with much lower diversity in memory CD8+ cells.

In preparing the TRB cDNA libraries, 5' RACE with UMI labels was used. TCRdb re-called the 5' RACE reads; every CDR3 protein appears as one record, without DNA. This table holds over 35,000 distinct CDR3 sequences. Triplicate roughly 320,000-cell sorts were made of each CD8+ T cell subset. Regarding this clonotype: What it binds is unknown.

The chain has TRBV4-1 and TRBJ2-7. The sequenced material came from memory CD8+ T cells from blood. This TCR was sampled from a human donor in good health. Some clones in this sample may be carry-over from other donors' samples. CDR3: CASSQGGFAYEQYF.